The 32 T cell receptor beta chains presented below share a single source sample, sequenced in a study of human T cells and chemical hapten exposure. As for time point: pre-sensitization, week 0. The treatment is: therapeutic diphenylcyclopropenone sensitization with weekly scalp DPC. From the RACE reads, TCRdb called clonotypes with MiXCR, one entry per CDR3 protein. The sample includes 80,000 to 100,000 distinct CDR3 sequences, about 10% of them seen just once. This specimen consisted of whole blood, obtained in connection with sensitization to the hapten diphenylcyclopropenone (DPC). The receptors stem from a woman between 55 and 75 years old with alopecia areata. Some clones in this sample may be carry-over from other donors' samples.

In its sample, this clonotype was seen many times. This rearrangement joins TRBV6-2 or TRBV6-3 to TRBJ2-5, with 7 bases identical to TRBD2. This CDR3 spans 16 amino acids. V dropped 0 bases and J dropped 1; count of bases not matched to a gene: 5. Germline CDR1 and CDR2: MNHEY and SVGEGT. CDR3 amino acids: CASSYSLAAIQETQYF. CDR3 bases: TGTGCCAGCAGTTACTCGCTAGCGGCCATCCAAGAGACCCAGTACTTC.

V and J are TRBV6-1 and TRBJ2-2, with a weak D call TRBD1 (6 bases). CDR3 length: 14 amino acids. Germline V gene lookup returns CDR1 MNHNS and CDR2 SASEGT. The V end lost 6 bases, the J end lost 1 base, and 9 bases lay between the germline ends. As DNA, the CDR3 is TGTGCCAGCAGAATGACAGGGAACACCGGGGAGCTGTTTTTT. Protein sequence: CASRMTGNTGELFF.

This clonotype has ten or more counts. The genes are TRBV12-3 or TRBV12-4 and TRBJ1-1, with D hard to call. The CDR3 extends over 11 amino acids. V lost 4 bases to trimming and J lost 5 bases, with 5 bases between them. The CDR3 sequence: CASSSRTEAFF. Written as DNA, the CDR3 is TGTGCCAGCAGTTCCAGAACTGAAGCTTTCTTT.

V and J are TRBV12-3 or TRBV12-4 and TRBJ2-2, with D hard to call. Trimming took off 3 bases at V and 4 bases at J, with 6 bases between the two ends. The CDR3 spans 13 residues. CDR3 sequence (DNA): TGTGCCAGCAGTTTGAGCTCCACCGGGGAGCTGTTTTTT. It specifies CASSLSSTGELFF.

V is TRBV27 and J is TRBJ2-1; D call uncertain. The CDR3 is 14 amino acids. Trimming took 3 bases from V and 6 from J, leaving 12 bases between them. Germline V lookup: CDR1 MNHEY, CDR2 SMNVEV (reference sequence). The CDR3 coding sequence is TGTGCCAGCAGTTTGGGCAGTGGTCCCAATGAGCAGTTCTTC. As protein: CASSLGSGPNEQFF.

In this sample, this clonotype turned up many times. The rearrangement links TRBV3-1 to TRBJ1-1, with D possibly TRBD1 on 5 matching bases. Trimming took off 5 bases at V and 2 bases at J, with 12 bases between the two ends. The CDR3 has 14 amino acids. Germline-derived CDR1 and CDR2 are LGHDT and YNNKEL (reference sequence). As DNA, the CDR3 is TGTGCCAGCAGCGCCTCCGGGACCAACACTGAAGCTTTCTTT. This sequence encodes CASSASGTNTEAFF. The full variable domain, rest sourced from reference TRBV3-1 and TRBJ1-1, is DTAVSQTPKYLVTQMGNDKSIKCEQNLGHDTMYWYKQDSKKFLKIMFSYNNKELIINETVPNRFSPKSPDKAHLNLHINSLELGDSAVYFCASSASGTNTEAFFGQGTRLTVV.

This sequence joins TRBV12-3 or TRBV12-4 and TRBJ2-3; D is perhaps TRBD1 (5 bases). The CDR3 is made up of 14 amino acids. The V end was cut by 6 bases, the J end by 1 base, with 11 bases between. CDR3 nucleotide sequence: TGTGCCAGCAGCCCAGTACAGGGCACAGATACGCAGTATTTT. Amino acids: CASSPVQGTDTQYF.

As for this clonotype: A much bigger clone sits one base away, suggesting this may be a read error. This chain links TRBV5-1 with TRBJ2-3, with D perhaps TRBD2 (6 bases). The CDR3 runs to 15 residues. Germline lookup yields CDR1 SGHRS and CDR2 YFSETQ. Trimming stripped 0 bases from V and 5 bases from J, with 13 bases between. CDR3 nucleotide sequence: TGCGCCAGCAGCTTGGGGCTCGGGAGCGGAGATACGCAGTATTTT. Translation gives CASSLGLGSGDTQYF.

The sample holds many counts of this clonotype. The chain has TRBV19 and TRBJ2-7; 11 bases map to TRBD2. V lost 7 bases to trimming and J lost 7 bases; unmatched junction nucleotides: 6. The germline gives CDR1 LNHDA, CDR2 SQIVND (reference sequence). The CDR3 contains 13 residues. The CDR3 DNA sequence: TGTGCCAGTACTCCTAGCGGGGGGCGTGAGCAGTACTTC. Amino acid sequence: CASTPSGGREQYF.

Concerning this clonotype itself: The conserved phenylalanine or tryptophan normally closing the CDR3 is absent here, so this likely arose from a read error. The CDR3 bases are TGTGCCAGCAGCGTCGGGACAGGGGGCTTCCTTAATGAGCAGTTCCTC. It codes for CASSVGTGGFLNEQFL. The chain carries TRBV5-6 and TRBJ2-1; the match to TRBD1 covers 12 bases. Germline CDR1 is SGHDT and CDR2 is YYEEEE. V dropped 4 bases and J dropped 7; count of bases not matched to a gene: 9. The CDR3 has 16 residues.

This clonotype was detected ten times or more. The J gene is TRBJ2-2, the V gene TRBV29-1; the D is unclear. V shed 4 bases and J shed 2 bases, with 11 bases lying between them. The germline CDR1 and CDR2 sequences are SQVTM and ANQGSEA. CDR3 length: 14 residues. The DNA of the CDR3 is TGCAGCGTTGGGAAGGGCACCAACACCGGGGAGCTGTTTTTT. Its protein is CSVGKGTNTGELFF.

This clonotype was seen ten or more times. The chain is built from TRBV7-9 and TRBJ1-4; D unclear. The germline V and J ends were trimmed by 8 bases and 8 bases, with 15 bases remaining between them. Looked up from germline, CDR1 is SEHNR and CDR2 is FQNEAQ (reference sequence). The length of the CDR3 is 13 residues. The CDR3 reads CASEALSREKLFF. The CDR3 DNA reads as TGTGCCAGCGAGGCACTCTCGAGGGAAAAACTGTTTTTT. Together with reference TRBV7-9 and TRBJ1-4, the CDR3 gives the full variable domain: DTGVSQNPRHKITKRGQNVTFRCDPISEHNRLYWYRQTLGQGPEFLTYFQNEAQLEKSRLLSDRFSAERPKGSFSTLEIQRTEQGDSAMYLCASEALSREKLFFGSGTQLSVL.

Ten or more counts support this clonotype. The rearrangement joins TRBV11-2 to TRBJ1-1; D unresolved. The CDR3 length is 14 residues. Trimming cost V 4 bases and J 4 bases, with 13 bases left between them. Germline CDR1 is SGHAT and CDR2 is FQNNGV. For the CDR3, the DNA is TGTGCCAGCAGCTACGGACTAGGGCGCACTGAAGCTTTCTTT. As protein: CASSYGLGRTEAFF.

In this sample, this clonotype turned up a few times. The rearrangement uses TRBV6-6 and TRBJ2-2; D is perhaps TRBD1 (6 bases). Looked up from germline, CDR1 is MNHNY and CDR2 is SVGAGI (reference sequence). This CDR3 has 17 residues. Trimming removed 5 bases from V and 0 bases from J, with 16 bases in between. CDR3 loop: CASSDQQGSSNTGELFF. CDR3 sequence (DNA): TGTGCCAGCAGTGACCAACAGGGCTCCTCGAACACCGGGGAGCTGTTTTTT.

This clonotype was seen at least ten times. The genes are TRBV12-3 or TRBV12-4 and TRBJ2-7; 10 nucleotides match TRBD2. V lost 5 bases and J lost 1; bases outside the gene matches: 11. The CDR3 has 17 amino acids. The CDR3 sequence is CASSPKRTSGGSYEQYF. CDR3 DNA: TGTGCCAGCAGTCCAAAAAGGACTAGCGGTGGGTCCTACGAGCAGTACTTC.

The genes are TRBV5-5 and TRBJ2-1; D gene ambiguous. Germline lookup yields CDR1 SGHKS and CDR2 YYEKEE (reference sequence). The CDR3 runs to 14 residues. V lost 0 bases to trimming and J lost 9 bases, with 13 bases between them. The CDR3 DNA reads TGTGCCAGCAGCTTGGAGCTAGTGTTTATTGAGCAGTTCTTC. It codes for CASSLELVFIEQFF.

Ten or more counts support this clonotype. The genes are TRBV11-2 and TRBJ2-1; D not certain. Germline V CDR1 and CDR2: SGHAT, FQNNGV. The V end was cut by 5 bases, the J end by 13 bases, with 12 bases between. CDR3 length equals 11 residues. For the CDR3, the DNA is TGTGCCAGCAGCCAACGGACCTTCCAGTTCTTC. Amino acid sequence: CASSQRTFQFF. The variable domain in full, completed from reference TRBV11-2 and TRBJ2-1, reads EAGVAQSPRYKIIEKRQSVAFWCNPISGHATLYWYQQILGQGPKLLIQFQNNGVVDDSQLPKDRFSAERLKGVDSTLKIQPAKLEDSAVYLCASSQRTFQFFGPGTRLTVL.

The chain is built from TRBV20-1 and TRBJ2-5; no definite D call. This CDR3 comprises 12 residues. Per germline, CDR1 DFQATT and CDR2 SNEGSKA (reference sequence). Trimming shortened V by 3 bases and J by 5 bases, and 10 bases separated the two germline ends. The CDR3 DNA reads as TGCAGTGCTAGCCTCTTAGGGGAGACCCAGTACTTC. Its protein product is CSASLLGETQYF.

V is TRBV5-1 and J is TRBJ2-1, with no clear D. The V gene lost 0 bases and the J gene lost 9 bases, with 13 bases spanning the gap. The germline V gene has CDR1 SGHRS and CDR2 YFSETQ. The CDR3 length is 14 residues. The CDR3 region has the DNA TGCGCCAGCAGCTTGGGACCCGTGGTGAGTGAGCAGTTCTTC. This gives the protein CASSLGPVVSEQFF.

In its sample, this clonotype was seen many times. Here the CDR3 DNA reads TGTGCTAGAGGACAGGCTGGAGCCAAAAACATTCAGTACTTC. The encoded protein is CARGQAGAKNIQYF. The V and J genes are TRBV2 and TRBJ2-4, with 7 nucleotides matching TRBD1. The CDR3 covers 14 residues. Germline assignment: CDR1 SNHLY and CDR2 FYNNEI.

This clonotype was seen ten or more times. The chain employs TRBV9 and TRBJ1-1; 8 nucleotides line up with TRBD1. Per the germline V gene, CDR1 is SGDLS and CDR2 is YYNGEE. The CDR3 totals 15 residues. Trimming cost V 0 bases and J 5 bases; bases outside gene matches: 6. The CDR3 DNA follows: TGTGCCAGCAGCGTAGTCGGACAGGGAGGGACTGAAGCTTTCTTT. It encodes CASSVVGQGGTEAFF.

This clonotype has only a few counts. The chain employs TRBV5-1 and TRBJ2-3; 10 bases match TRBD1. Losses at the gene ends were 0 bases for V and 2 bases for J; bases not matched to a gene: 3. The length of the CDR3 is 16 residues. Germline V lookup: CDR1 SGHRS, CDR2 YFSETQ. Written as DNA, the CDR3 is TGCGCCAGCAGCTTGGGACAGGGGGCGAACACAGATACGCAGTATTTT. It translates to CASSLGQGANTDTQYF.

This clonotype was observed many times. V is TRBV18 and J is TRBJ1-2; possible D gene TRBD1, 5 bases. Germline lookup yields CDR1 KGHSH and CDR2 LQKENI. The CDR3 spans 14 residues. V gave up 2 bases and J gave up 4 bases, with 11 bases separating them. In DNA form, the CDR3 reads TGTGCCAGCTCACCAGATCCTGGGACCTATGGCTACACCTTC. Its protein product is CASSPDPGTYGYTF.

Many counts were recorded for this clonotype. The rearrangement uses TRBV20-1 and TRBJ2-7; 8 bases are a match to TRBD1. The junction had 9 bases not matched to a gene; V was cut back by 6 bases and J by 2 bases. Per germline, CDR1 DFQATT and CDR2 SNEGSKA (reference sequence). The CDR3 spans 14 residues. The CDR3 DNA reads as TGCAGTGCCAGGGGACAGGTCACCCCCTACGAGCAGTACTTC. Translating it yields CSARGQVTPYEQYF.

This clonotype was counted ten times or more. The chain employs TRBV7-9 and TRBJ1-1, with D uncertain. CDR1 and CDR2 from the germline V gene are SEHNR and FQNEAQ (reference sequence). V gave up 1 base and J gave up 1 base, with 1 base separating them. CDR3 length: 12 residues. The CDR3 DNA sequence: TGTGCCAGCAGCTTAGAGAACACTGAAGCTTTCTTT. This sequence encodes CASSLENTEAFF.

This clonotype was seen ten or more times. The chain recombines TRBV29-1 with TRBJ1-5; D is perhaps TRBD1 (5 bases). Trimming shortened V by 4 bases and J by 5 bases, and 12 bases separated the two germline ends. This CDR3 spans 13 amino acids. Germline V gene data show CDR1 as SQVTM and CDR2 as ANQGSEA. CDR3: CSVVEGLYQPQHF. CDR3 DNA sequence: TGCAGCGTTGTGGAGGGGCTGTATCAGCCCCAGCATTTT.

The CDR3 nucleotides are TGCAGTGCTAGAGCTAGCGGGACCTCCTACAATGAGCAGTTCTTC. This codes for CSARASGTSYNEQFF. The chain is built from TRBV20-1 and TRBJ2-1, with 9 bases aligning to TRBD2. After removal of 1 base from V and 0 bases from J, the junction contained 1 base not matched to a gene. CDR1 DFQATT and CDR2 SNEGSKA come from the germline V gene (reference sequence). This CDR3 comprises 15 residues.

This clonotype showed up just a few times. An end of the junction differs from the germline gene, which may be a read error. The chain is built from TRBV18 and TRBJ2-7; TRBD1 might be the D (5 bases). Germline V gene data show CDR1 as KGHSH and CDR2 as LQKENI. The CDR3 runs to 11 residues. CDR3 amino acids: CASSPGQGKGF. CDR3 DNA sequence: TGTGCCAGCTCACCTGGCCAGGGCAAGGGCTTC. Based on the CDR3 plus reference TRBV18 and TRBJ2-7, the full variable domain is NAGVMQNPRHLVRRRGQEARLRCSPMKGHSHVYWYRQLPEEGLKFMVYLQKENIIDESGMPKERFSAEFPKEGPSILRIQQVVRGDSAAYFCASSPGQGKGFGPGTRLTVT.

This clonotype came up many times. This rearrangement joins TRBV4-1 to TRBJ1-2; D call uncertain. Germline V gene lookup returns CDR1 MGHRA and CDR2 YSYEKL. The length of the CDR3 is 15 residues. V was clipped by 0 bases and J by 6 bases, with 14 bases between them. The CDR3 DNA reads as TGCGCCAGCAGCCAAGAGGCTGTGGGTTTGGATGGCTACACCTTC. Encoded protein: CASSQEAVGLDGYTF.

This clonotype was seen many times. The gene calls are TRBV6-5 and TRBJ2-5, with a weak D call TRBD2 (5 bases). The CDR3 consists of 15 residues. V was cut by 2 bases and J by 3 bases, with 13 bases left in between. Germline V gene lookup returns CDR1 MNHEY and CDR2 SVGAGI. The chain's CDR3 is CASSYNPKREETQYF. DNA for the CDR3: TGTGCCAGCAGTTACAACCCCAAGAGGGAAGAGACCCAGTACTTC.

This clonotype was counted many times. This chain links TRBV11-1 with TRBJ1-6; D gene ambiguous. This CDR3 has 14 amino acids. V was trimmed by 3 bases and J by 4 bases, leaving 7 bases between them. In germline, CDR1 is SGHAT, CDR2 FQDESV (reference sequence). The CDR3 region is CASSFQAYNSPLHF. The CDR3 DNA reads TGTGCCAGCAGCTTTCAAGCTTATAATTCACCCCTCCACTTT.

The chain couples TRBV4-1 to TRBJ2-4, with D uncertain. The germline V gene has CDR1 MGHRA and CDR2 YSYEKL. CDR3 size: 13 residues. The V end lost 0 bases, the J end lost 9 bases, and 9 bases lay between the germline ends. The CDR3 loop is CASSQESSTIQYF. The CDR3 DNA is TGCGCCAGCAGCCAAGAATCCTCAACCATTCAGTACTTC.